This is a list of T cell receptor beta chains from one sample in a study of response to subunit inactivated influenza vaccine. TCRdb reprocessed the RT-PCR reads with MiXCR, giving one entry per CDR3 protein. The sample has roughly 630,000 distinct CDR3 sequences, around 13% seen once. Material: PBMCs from blood, obtained less than 15 days before vaccination. Receptor source: a man aged 50 to 59 who received an inactivated influenza vaccine. Each CDR3 is given with its conserved first and last residue. A D gene is named only where the DNA matches it firmly. Clone size is shown for a subset of rows, as once, few, many or a class of expanded clone.

DNA: TGCAGTGCTAGAGCGGGACAGGGGTCACCCGGAGAGACCCAGTACTTC
CDR3: CSARAGQGSPGETQYF
V: TRBV20-1
J: TRBJ2-5
size: -
D: TRBD1

DNA: TGTGCCAGCAGCGCAGGGACAGAGAACACCGGGGAGCTGTTTTTT
CDR3: CASSAGTENTGELFF
V: TRBV9
J: TRBJ2-2
size: -
D: TRBD1

DNA: TGCGCCAGCAGCTTGGGCCTAGCGGGAGGAATCAATGAGCAGTTCTTC
CDR3: CASSLGLAGGINEQFF
V: TRBV5-1
J: TRBJ2-1
size: many
D: TRBD2

DNA: TGTGCCAGCATCCCGGGAGGGATGAGCACCGGGGAGCTGTTTTTT
CDR3: CASIPGGMSTGELFF
V: TRBV28
J: TRBJ2-2
size: many
D: TRBD2

DNA: TGCAGCGGCAGACAGGGGAGCCACGAGCAGTACTTC
CDR3: CSGRQGSHEQYF
V: TRBV29-1
J: TRBJ2-7
size: -
D: TRBD1

DNA: TGCAGTGCCGGTGGACTAGGTGGTGGCTACACCTTC
CDR3: CSAGGLGGGYTF
V: TRBV20-1
J: TRBJ1-2
size: many
D: -

DNA: TGTGCCATCAGTGGGAAATCCACCGGGGAGCTGTTTTTT
CDR3: CAISGKSTGELFF
V: TRBV10-3
J: TRBJ2-2
size: -
D: -

DNA: TGTGCCAGCAGCTTAGCAGGGGCATACAATGAGCAGTTCTTC
CDR3: CASSLAGAYNEQFF
V: TRBV5-1
J: TRBJ2-1
size: many
D: -

DNA: TGTGCCAGCAGGGGTCATGACAGGAATAATCAGCCCCAGCATTTT
CDR3: CASRGHDRNNQPQHF
V: TRBV28
J: TRBJ1-5
size: few
D: -

DNA: TGTGCCAGCAGTCCACGTTATTACGGCGGGGGGGTCGACGGGGAGCTGGTTTTT
CDR3: CASSPRYYGGGVDGELVF
V: TRBV12-3/TRBV12-4
J: TRBJ2-2
size: -
D: TRBD2

DNA: TGTGCCAGCAGCGACCGGGATCTCGAGGAAAGGCACACTGAAGCTTTCTTT
CDR3: CASSDRDLEERHTEAFF
V: TRBV7-9
J: TRBJ1-1
size: -
D: -

DNA: TGTGCCACCAGCAGAGGGAGGGAGTCCTACAATGAGCAGTTCTTC
CDR3: CATSRGRESYNEQFF
V: TRBV15
J: TRBJ2-1
size: few
D: -

DNA: TGCAGTGCTACCTTGGGACTAGCGGGGTACGAGCAGTACTTC
CDR3: CSATLGLAGYEQYF
V: TRBV20-1
J: TRBJ2-7
size: few
D: TRBD2

DNA: TGTGCCAGCTTTGACTCGGCCCTCTCCTACGAGCAGTACTTC
CDR3: CASFDSALSYEQYF
V: TRBV14
J: TRBJ2-7
size: few
D: -

DNA: TGCGCCAGCAGCGCCGGCCTAACCGGGAGGGCATACAATGAGCAGTTCTTC
CDR3: CASSAGLTGRAYNEQFF
V: TRBV5-1
J: TRBJ2-1
size: -
D: TRBD2

DNA: TGTGCCAGCAGCCTCACCCTGACTAGCGGGAGGACAGATACGCAGTATTTT
CDR3: CASSLTLTSGRTDTQYF
V: TRBV6-2/TRBV6-3
J: TRBJ2-3
size: few
D: TRBD2

DNA: TGTGCCAGCACCCTGGCCCTCGGGGGGCACACAGATACGCAGTATTTT
CDR3: CASTLALGGHTDTQYF
V: TRBV12-3/TRBV12-4
J: TRBJ2-3
size: many
D: -

DNA: TGCAGCGTTAAGGGGCGGCTGAACACCGGGGAGCTGTTTTTT
CDR3: CSVKGRLNTGELFF
V: TRBV29-1
J: TRBJ2-2
size: few
D: -

DNA: TGTGCCAGCAGTAAGGACACGGGGGGTAATCAGCCCCAGCATTTT
CDR3: CASSKDTGGNQPQHF
V: TRBV28
J: TRBJ1-5
size: -
D: -

DNA: TGTGCCAGCAGCCTCCGGGCTACTGGAAACACCATATATTTT
CDR3: CASSLRATGNTIYF
V: TRBV27
J: TRBJ1-3
size: many
D: -

DNA: TGCGCCAGCAGCGCGGTTCTGAACACTGAAGCTTTCTTT
CDR3: CASSAVLNTEAFF
V: TRBV5-1
J: TRBJ1-1
size: few
D: -

DNA: TGCGCCAGCAGCTTGGGAGGGGGGGCCGGTGATGAGCAGTTCTTC
CDR3: CASSLGGGAGDEQFF
V: TRBV5-1
J: TRBJ2-1
size: -
D: -

DNA: TGTGCCAGCAGGCAGACAGAAAATGAGCAGTTCTTC
CDR3: CASRQTENEQFF
V: TRBV7-9
J: TRBJ2-1
size: few
D: -

DNA: TGTGCCAGCAGTGAAGGACCCTACGAGCAGTACTTC
CDR3: CASSEGPYEQYF
V: TRBV2
J: TRBJ2-7
size: many
D: -

DNA: TGCAGTGCCCCGCCCGGGACAGGGGAGAAAAAACTGTTTTTT
CDR3: CSAPPGTGEKKLFF
V: TRBV20-1
J: TRBJ1-4
size: few
D: TRBD1

DNA: TGTGCCAGCAGTCCTGTGGCCTCCTACGAGCAGTACTTC
CDR3: CASSPVASYEQYF
V: TRBV6-1
J: TRBJ2-7
size: -
D: -

DNA: TGCAGCGCCGAGCGTGGGACTAGCCCAGATACGCAGTATTTT
CDR3: CSAERGTSPDTQYF
V: TRBV29-1
J: TRBJ2-3
size: -
D: TRBD2

DNA: TGTGCCAGCAGCGTAAAGTCCACAGATACGCAGTATTTT
CDR3: CASSVKSTDTQYF
V: TRBV9
J: TRBJ2-3
size: few
D: -

DNA: TGTGCCAGCAGACCTAGACAGGCGGCTAGAGAGACCCAGTACTTC
CDR3: CASRPRQAARETQYF
V: TRBV6-1
J: TRBJ2-5
size: -
D: -

DNA: TGTGCCAGCAGGGACGTAGCGGCGGCAGATACGCAGTATTTT
CDR3: CASRDVAAADTQYF
V: TRBV28
J: TRBJ2-3
size: -
D: -

DNA: TGTGCCAGCAGCGCAGGGACAGGGTCTGAAGCTTTCTTT
CDR3: CASSAGTGSEAFF
V: TRBV9
J: TRBJ1-1
size: -
D: TRBD1

DNA: TGCGCCAGCAGCCAAGATCCAGCGGGACCCCCAGATACGCAGTATTTT
CDR3: CASSQDPAGPPDTQYF
V: TRBV4-3
J: TRBJ2-3
size: many
D: TRBD2

DNA: TGTGCCAGCAGTGACACAGGGACCCGATCACCCCTCCACTTT
CDR3: CASSDTGTRSPLHF
V: TRBV25-1
J: TRBJ1-6
size: -
D: -

DNA: TGTGCCAGCACCTTAGCGGGAGCCCTATACGAGCAGTACTTC
CDR3: CASTLAGALYEQYF
V: TRBV6-2/TRBV6-3
J: TRBJ2-7
size: -
D: TRBD2

DNA: TGTGCCAGCAGCGGGCGGGGGGCTAGCACAGATACGCAGTATTTT
CDR3: CASSGRGASTDTQYF
V: TRBV9
J: TRBJ2-3
size: -
D: TRBD2

DNA: TGTGCCAGCAGCGTAGAACTAGCGGGAGGGAATGAGCAGTTCTTC
CDR3: CASSVELAGGNEQFF
V: TRBV9
J: TRBJ2-1
size: -
D: TRBD2

DNA: TGTGCCAGCAGAGGACAGGTGACCTACGAGCAGTACTTC
CDR3: CASRGQVTYEQYF
V: TRBV6-1
J: TRBJ2-7
size: many
D: TRBD1

DNA: TGTGCCAGCTCACCCCGGGAGGCCCAGGGGTCCCAGTACTTC
CDR3: CASSPREAQGSQYF
V: TRBV18
J: TRBJ2-5
size: many
D: -

DNA: TGTGCCAGTAGTCCCCGTTTCGGACGAGGGAACACTGAAGCTTTCTTT
CDR3: CASSPRFGRGNTEAFF
V: TRBV19
J: TRBJ1-1
size: -
D: -

DNA: TGTGCCAGCAGCACCAGACAGGGGATAAGCACAGATACGCAGTATTTT
CDR3: CASSTRQGISTDTQYF
V: TRBV9
J: TRBJ2-3
size: -
D: TRBD1

DNA: TGTGCCAGCAGCCCAGGACACTTATCAGATACGCAGTATTTT
CDR3: CASSPGHLSDTQYF
V: TRBV6-2/TRBV6-3
J: TRBJ2-3
size: few
D: -

DNA: TGTGCCATCAGTGACAGCAACTCCTACGAGCAGTACTTC
CDR3: CAISDSNSYEQYF
V: TRBV10-3
J: TRBJ2-7
size: -
D: -

DNA: TGTGCCAGCAGTACGGGGAGCTCCTACGAGCAGTACTTC
CDR3: CASSTGSSYEQYF
V: TRBV28
J: TRBJ2-7
size: many
D: -

DNA: TGCGCCAGCAGCCACGGACAGGGTGGCACAGATACGCAGTATTTT
CDR3: CASSHGQGGTDTQYF
V: TRBV4-3
J: TRBJ2-3
size: many
D: TRBD1

DNA: TGTGCCAGCAGCTCGCACAGGGGGCTAGGGGAGCAGTACTTC
CDR3: CASSSHRGLGEQYF
V: TRBV7-2
J: TRBJ2-7
size: few
D: TRBD1

DNA: TGTGCCAGCATTGGGACAACCGATGGAAACACCATATATTTT
CDR3: CASIGTTDGNTIYF
V: TRBV6-1
J: TRBJ1-3
size: -
D: -

DNA: TGTGCCAGCAGTCCTTACCTAGGGGGTCGAACCCAAGAGACCCAGTACTTC
CDR3: CASSPYLGGRTQETQYF
V: TRBV12-3/TRBV12-4
J: TRBJ2-5
size: few
D: -

DNA: TGTGCCAGCGGGACTAGCGGTGGGCTAGCCAAAAACATTCAGTACTTC
CDR3: CASGTSGGLAKNIQYF
V: TRBV7-2
J: TRBJ2-4
size: -
D: TRBD2

DNA: TGTGCCAGCAGCAGACAGGACCAAACCTACGAGCAGTACTTC
CDR3: CASSRQDQTYEQYF
V: TRBV3-1
J: TRBJ2-7
size: few
D: -

DNA: TGTGCCAGCAGTAGACTAGCGGGGTCAACAGATACGCAGTATTTT
CDR3: CASSRLAGSTDTQYF
V: TRBV5-5
J: TRBJ2-3
size: many
D: TRBD2

DNA: TGTGCCTGGAGTGTGGGGGACGCTGAAGCTTTCTTT
CDR3: CAWSVGDAEAFF
V: TRBV30
J: TRBJ1-1
size: few
D: -

DNA: TGTGCCAGCAGCGTAGGAGGACCGCTGGATACGCAGTATTTT
CDR3: CASSVGGPLDTQYF
V: TRBV9
J: TRBJ2-3
size: few
D: -

DNA: TGTGCCAGCAGTTACCAGACTAGCAGTGTCGGCAATGAGCAGTTCTTC
CDR3: CASSYQTSSVGNEQFF
V: TRBV6-5
J: TRBJ2-1
size: -
D: TRBD2

DNA: TGTGCCAGCAGCCCACCCGGGGGAAACACCATATATTTT
CDR3: CASSPPGGNTIYF
V: TRBV7-2
J: TRBJ1-3
size: many
D: -

DNA: TGTGCCAGCAGTGTATCCGGGACGGTTAGGAACGAGCAGTACTTC
CDR3: CASSVSGTVRNEQYF
V: TRBV6-1
J: TRBJ2-7
size: -
D: -

DNA: TGCAGTGCTAGTTGGGACAGACTCACTGAAGCTTTCTTT
CDR3: CSASWDRLTEAFF
V: TRBV20-1
J: TRBJ1-1
size: many
D: TRBD1

DNA: TGTGCCAGCCCAGGGGCCACATCCTACAATGAGCAGTTCTTC
CDR3: CASPGATSYNEQFF
V: TRBV7-9
J: TRBJ2-1
size: -
D: -

DNA: TGTGCCAGCAGTCCCAAGGGGGACTACGAGCAGTACTTC
CDR3: CASSPKGDYEQYF
V: TRBV12-3/TRBV12-4
J: TRBJ2-7
size: few
D: -

DNA: TGTGCCAGCAGTTTAGGGAGACAGGCGACCTACGAGCAGTACTTC
CDR3: CASSLGRQATYEQYF
V: TRBV12-3/TRBV12-4
J: TRBJ2-7
size: many
D: -

DNA: TGTGCCAGCAGTTTAGGTCCCAACCGCCCTCCCAGGGAGACTGAAGCTTTCTTT
CDR3: CASSLGPNRPPRETEAFF
V: TRBV12-3/TRBV12-4
J: TRBJ1-1
size: -
D: -